This is a list of T cell receptor beta chains from one sample in a study of technical replicates of blood from several donors. Profiling relied on immunoSEQ multiplex PCR, and the TCRdb table lists in-frame clones only, not all of them. The sample carries approximately 76,000 clones, 97% recorded once. Sequencing was performed on T cells isolated from PBMCs. The receptors originated from a human donor in good health. Both conserved end residues are trimmed from each CDR3. Each record gives: J gene, V gene, CDR3 protein.

J: TRBJ2-1; V: TRBV12-5; CDR3: ASGRDRGEQF
J: TRBJ2-7; V: TRBV5-1; CDR3: ASSLGQSYEQY
J: TRBJ2-5; V: TRBV11-2; CDR3: ASSAVAGYKTQY
J: TRBJ2-1; V: TRBV7-9; CDR3: ASSFIPSYNEQF
J: TRBJ2-1; V: TRBV12-5; CDR3: ASGPGLAGGEQF
J: TRBJ1-1; V: TRBV9; CDR3: ASSGVGLEAF
J: TRBJ2-1; V: TRBV29-1; CDR3: SVEDGGGRAMDEQF
J: TRBJ1-4; V: TRBV28; CDR3: ASSPGQSNEKLF
J: TRBJ1-5; V: TRBV30; CDR3: AWSVGVSQPQH
J: TRBJ2-3; V: TRBV2; CDR3: ASKGELADTQY
J: TRBJ1-5; V: TRBV30; CDR3: ACTRGGQGTGNQPQH
J: TRBJ2-5; V: TRBV7-3; CDR3: ASSSGLAGGGETQY
J: TRBJ1-5; V: TRBV2; CDR3: ASTGTNQPQH
J: TRBJ1-3; V: TRBV27; CDR3: ASRRGQGGTIY
J: TRBJ2-3; V: TRBV13; CDR3: ASSLGLAGNTDTQY
J: TRBJ2-7; V: TRBV7-9; CDR3: ASSLARTGSDYEQY
J: TRBJ1-1; V: TRBV29-1; CDR3: SVGEDTEAF
J: TRBJ1-1; V: TRBV7-3; CDR3: ASSPGLRGTEAF
J: TRBJ1-5; V: TRBV19; CDR3: ASSIDPYLTTNYSNQPQH
J: TRBJ2-7; V: TRBV7-8; CDR3: ASSSHRNSGYEQY
J: TRBJ2-5; V: TRBV5-1; CDR3: ASSLSLDRQETQY
J: TRBJ2-7; V: TRBV6-5; CDR3: ASSSRDRSYEQY
J: TRBJ2-7; V: TRBV6-4; CDR3: ASSDAHFYEQY
J: TRBJ2-5; V: TRBV7-9; CDR3: ASSLYSLETQY
J: TRBJ2-7; V: TRBV21-1; CDR3: ASSKVQGAYEQY
J: TRBJ2-1; V: TRBV5-4; CDR3: ASSLGPGTRTNEQF
J: TRBJ2-3; V: TRBV7-2; CDR3: ASSLKAGGPLEQY
J: TRBJ2-1; V: TRBV11-2; CDR3: ASSLIAGSVGHEQF
J: TRBJ1-1; V: TRBV7-9; CDR3: ASSTTTNTEAF
J: TRBJ1-2; V: TRBV5-6; CDR3: ASTQIPGQGFYGYT
J: TRBJ2-1; V: TRBV6-5; CDR3: ASSYSIRGEQF
J: TRBJ2-1; V: TRBV13; CDR3: ASSLGGKTGVSYNEQF
J: TRBJ2-5; V: TRBV2; CDR3: ASRASGRARETQY
J: TRBJ2-7; V: TRBV9; CDR3: ASSVGPRAGIYEQY
J: TRBJ2-4; V: TRBV9; CDR3: ASSVETVSNIQY
J: TRBJ1-2; V: TRBV5-4; CDR3: ASSLEARGRGNGYT
J: TRBJ2-3; V: TRBV10-3; CDR3: AIRLSTDTQY
J: TRBJ1-4; V: TRBV11-2; CDR3: ASSLGQGIVNEKLF
J: TRBJ2-1; V: TRBV11-3; CDR3: ASSPRLAGGSGGEQF
J: TRBJ2-5; V: TRBV9; CDR3: ASTLTGGAETQY
J: TRBJ2-3; V: TRBV20-1; CDR3: SATRPDTQY
J: TRBJ2-7; V: TRBV4-2; CDR3: ASSQDRGFSYEQY
J: TRBJ2-7; V: TRBV28; CDR3: ASSLGGVNYEQY
J: TRBJ2-1; V: TRBV18; CDR3: ASSPGGNEQF
J: TRBJ1-1; V: TRBV11-2; CDR3: ASRVSVVGNTEAF